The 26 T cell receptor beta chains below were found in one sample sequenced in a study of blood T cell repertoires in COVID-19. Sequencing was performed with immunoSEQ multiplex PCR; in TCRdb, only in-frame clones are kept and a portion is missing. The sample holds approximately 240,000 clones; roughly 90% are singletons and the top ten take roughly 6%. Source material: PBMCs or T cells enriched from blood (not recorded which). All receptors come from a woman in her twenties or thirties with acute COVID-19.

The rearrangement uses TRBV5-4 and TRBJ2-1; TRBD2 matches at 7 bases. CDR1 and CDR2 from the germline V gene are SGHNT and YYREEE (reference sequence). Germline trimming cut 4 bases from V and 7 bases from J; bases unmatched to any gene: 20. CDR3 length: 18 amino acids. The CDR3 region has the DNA TGTGCCAGCAGCCCCCCCTCGGGAGGCCAAAACCGTAGGAATGAGCAGTTCTTC. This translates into CASSPPSGGQNRRNEQFF.

The CDR3 DNA reads TGTGCCAGCAGCTTGGGAGAACAGGGGAGCAAAAACATTCAGTACTTC. It translates to CASSLGEQGSKNIQYF. This chain connects TRBV5-5 to TRBJ2-4, with 7 bases identical to TRBD1. Looked up from germline, CDR1 is SGHKS and CDR2 is YYEKEE (reference sequence). Trimming cost V 0 bases and J 3 bases; bases outside gene matches: 6. The CDR3 loop spans 16 amino acids.

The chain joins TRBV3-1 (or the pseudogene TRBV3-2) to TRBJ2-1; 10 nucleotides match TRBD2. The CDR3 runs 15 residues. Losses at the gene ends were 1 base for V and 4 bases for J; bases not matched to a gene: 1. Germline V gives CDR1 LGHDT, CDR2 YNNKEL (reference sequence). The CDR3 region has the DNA TGTGCCAGCAGCCAAGGACTAGCGGGTTACAATGAGCAGTTCTTC. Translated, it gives CASSQGLAGYNEQFF.

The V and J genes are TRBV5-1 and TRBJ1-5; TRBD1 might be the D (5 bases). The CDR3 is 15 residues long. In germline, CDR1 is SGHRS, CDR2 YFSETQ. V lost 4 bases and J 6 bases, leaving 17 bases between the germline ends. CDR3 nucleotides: TGCGCCAGCAGCCCCGGGGGAGCGGCCTCTCAGCCCCAGCATTTT. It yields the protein CASSPGGAASQPQHF.

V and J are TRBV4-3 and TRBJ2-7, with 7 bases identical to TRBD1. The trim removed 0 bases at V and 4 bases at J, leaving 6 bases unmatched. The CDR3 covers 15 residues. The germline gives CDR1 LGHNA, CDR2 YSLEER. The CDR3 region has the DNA TGCGCCAGCAGCCAAGAGAGGGGGCAGGGGTACGAGCAGTACTTC. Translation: CASSQERGQGYEQYF.

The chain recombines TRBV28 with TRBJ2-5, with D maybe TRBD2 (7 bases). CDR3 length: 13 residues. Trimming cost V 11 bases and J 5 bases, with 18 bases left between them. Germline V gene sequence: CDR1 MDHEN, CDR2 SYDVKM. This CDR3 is CAARGGGWETQYF. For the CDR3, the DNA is TGTGCCGCCCGGGGAGGGGGATGGGAGACCCAGTACTTC.

CDR3 in DNA: TGTGCCAGCAGCTTGACCGGGACTCAGGGAGGCTACACCTTC. Residues: CASSLTGTQGGYTF. This chain uses TRBV7-6 with TRBJ1-2; a weak D match, TRBD1 (5 bases). Between the trimmed V and J ends, which lost 3 bases and 8 bases, there was a span of 16 bases. Germline V lookup: CDR1 SGHVS, CDR2 FNYEAQ. This CDR3 has 14 amino acids. Looking up the rest from reference TRBV7-6 and TRBJ1-2 gives the full variable domain: GAGVSQSPRYKVTKRGQDVALRCDPISGHVSLYWYRQALGQGPEFLTYFNYEAQQDKSGLPNDRFSAERPEGSISTLTIQRTEQRDSAMYRCASSLTGTQGGYTFGSGTRLTVV.

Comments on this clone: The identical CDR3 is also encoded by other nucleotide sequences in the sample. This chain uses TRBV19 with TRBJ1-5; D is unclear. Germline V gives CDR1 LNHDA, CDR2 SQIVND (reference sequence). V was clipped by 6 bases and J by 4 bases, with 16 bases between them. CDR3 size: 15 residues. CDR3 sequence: CASRGTGTSNQPQHF. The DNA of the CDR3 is TGTGCCAGTAGGGGAACCGGTACTAGTAATCAGCCCCAGCATTTT. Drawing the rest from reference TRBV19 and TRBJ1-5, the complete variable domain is DGGITQSPKYLFRKEGQNVTLSCEQNLNHDAMYWYRQDPGQGLRLIYYSQIVNDFQKGDIAEGYSVSREKKESFPLTVTSAQKNPTAFYLCASRGTGTSNQPQHFGDGTRLSIL.

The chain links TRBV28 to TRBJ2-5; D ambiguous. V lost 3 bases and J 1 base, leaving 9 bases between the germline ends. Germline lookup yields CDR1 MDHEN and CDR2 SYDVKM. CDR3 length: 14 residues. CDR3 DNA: TGTGCCAGCAGTTTGAGGCTGGCCCAAGAGACCCAGTACTTC. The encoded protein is CASSLRLAQETQYF.

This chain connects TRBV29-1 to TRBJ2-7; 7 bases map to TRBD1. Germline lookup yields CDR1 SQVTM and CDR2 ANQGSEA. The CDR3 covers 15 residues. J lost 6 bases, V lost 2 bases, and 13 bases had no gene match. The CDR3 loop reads CSVESRTGGVGEQYF. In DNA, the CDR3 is TGCAGCGTTGAATCGAGGACAGGTGGTGTAGGCGAGCAGTACTTC.

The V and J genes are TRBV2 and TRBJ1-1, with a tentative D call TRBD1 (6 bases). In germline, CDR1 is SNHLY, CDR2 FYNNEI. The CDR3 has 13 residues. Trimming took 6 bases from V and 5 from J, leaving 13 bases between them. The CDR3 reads CASRDQQGTEAFF. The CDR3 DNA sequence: TGTGCCAGCAGGGACCAACAGGGAACTGAAGCTTTCTTT.

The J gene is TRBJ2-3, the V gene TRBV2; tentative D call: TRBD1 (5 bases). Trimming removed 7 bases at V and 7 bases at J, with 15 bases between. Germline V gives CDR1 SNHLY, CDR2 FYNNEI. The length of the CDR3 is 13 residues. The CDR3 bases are TGTGCCAGCAATGGGGCCGGGCCAAATACGCAGTATTTT. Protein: CASNGAGPNTQYF.

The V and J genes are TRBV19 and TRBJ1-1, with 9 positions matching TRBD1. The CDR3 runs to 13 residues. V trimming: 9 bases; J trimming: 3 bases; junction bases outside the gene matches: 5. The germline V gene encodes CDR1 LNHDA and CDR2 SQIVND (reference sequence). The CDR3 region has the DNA TGTGCCAGCCAATGGGACAGGGACACTGAAGCTTTCTTT. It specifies CASQWDRDTEAFF.

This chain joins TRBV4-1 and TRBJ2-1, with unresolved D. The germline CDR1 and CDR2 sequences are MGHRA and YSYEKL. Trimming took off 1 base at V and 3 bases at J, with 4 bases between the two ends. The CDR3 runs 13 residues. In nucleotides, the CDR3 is TGCGCCAGCAGCCAAGTCTACTACAATGAGCAGTTCTTC. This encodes CASSQVYYNEQFF.

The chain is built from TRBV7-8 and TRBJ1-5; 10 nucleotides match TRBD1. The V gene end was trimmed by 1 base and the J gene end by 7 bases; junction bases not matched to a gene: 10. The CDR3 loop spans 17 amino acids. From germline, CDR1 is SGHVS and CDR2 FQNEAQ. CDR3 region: CASSLGDRGLKGQPQHF. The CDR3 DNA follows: TGTGCCAGCAGCTTAGGTGACAGGGGGCTAAAGGGACAGCCCCAGCATTTT.

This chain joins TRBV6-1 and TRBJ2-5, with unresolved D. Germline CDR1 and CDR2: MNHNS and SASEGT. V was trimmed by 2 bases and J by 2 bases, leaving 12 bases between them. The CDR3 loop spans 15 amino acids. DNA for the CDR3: TGTGCCAGCAGTGAATCCAGACTGCCGCAAGAGACCCAGTACTTC. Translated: CASSESRLPQETQYF.

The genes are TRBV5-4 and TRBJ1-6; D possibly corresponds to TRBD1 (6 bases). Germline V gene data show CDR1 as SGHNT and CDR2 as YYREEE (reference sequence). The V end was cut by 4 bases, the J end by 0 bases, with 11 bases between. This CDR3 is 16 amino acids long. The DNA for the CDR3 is TGTGCCAGCAGCCAGGGGCCGAGCTCCTATAATTCACCCCTCCACTTT. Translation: CASSQGPSSYNSPLHF. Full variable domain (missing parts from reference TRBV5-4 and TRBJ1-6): ETGVTQSPTHLIKTRGQQVTLRCSSQSGHNTVSWYQQALGQGPQFIFQYYREEENGRGNFPPRFSGLQFPNYSSELNVNALELDDSALYLCASSQGPSSYNSPLHFGNGTRLTVT.

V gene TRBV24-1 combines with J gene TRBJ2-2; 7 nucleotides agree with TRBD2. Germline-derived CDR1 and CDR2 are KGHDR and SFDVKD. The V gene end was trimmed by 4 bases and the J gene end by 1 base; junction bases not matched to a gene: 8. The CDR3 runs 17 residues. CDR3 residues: CATSDLEQRENTGELFF. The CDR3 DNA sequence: TGTGCCACCAGTGACCTAGAGCAGCGGGAGAACACCGGGGAGCTGTTTTTT.

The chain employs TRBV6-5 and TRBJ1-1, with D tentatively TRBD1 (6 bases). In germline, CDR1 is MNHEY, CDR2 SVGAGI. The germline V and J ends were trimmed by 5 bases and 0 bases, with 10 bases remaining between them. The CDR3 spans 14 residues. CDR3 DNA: TGTGCCAGCAGTCCCACAGGGTTGAACACTGAAGCTTTCTTT. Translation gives CASSPTGLNTEAFF.

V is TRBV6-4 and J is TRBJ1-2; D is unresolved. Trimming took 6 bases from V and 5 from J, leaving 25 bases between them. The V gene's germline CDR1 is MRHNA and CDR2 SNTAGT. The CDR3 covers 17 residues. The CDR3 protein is CASSSLVIAYWVYGYTF. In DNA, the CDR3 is TGTGCCAGCAGCTCCCTAGTGATCGCGTATTGGGTATATGGCTACACCTTC.

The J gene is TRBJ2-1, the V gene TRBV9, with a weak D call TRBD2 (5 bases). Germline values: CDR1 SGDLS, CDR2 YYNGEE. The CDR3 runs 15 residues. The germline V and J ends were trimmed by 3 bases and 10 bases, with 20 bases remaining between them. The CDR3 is CASSGETSGSREQFF. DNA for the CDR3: TGTGCCAGCAGCGGAGAAACAAGCGGTAGCAGGGAGCAGTTCTTC.

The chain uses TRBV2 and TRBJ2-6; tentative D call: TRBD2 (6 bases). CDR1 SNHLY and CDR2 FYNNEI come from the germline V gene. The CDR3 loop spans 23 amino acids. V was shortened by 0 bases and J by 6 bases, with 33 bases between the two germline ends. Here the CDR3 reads CASSEALGFGGGDGELEANVLTF. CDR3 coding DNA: TGTGCCAGCAGTGAAGCGCTCGGGTTCGGGGGTGGCGATGGTGAATTAGAGGCCAACGTCCTGACTTTC.

The CDR3 DNA sequence: TGTGCCAGCAGTTGGGACAGGGGTGGCTACACCTTC. Residues: CASSWDRGGYTF. This sequence joins TRBV28 and TRBJ1-2, with 10 bases aligning to TRBD1. The CDR3 is 12 residues long. Germline CDR1 reads MDHEN; CDR2 reads SYDVKM. V lost 4 bases to trimming and J lost 7 bases; unmatched junction nucleotides: 0.

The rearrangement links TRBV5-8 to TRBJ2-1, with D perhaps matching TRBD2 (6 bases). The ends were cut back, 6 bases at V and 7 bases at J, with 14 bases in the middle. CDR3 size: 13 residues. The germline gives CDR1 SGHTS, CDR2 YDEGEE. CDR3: CASNTPGTNEQFF. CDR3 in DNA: TGTGCCAGCAACACCCCGGGGACTAATGAGCAGTTCTTC.

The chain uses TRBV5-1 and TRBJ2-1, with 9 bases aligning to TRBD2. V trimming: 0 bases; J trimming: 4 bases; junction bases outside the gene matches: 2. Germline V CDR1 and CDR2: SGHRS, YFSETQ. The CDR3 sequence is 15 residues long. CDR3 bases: TGCGCCAGCAGCTTGGTGCTAGCGGGGTACAATGAGCAGTTCTTC. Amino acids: CASSLVLAGYNEQFF.

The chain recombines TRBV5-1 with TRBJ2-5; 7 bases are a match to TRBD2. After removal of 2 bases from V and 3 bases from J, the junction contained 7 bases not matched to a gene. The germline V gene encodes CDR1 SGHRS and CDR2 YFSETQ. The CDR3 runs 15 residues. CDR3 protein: CASSFSGVREETQYF. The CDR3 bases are TGCGCCAGCAGCTTCAGCGGGGTGAGGGAAGAGACCCAGTACTTC. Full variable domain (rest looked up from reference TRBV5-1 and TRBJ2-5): KAGVTQTPRYLIKTRGQQVTLSCSPISGHRSVSWYQQTPGQGLQFLFEYFSETQRNKGNFPGRFSGRQFSNSRSEMNVSTLELGDSALYLCASSFSGVREETQYFGPGTRLLVL.